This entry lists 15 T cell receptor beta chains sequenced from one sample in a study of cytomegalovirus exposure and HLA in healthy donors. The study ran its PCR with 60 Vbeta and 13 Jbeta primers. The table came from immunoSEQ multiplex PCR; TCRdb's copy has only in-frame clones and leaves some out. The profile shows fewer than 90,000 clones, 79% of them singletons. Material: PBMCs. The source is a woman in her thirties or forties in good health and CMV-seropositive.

For the CDR3, the DNA is TGTGCCAGCCATAGGACAGACCCTTATAGCAATCAGCCCCAGCATTTT. It translates to CASHRTDPYSNQPQHF. This chain joins TRBV27 and TRBJ1-5; TRBD1 is a possible D gene (6 bases). V lost 8 bases and J 0 bases, leaving 17 bases between the germline ends. Per the germline V gene, CDR1 is MNHEY and CDR2 is SMNVEV (reference sequence). CDR3 length equals 16 residues.

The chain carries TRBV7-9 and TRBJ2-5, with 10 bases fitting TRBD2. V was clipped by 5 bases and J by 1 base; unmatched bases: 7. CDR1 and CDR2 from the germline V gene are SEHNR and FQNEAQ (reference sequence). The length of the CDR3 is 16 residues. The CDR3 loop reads CASSATSGVFQETQYF. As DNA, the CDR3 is TGTGCCAGCAGCGCCACTAGCGGGGTGTTCCAAGAGACCCAGTACTTC. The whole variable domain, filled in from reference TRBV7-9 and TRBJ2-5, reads DTGVSQNPRHKITKRGQNVTFRCDPISEHNRLYWYRQTLGQGPEFLTYFQNEAQLEKSRLLSDRFSAERPKGSFSTLEIQRTEQGDSAMYLCASSATSGVFQETQYFGPGTRLLVL.

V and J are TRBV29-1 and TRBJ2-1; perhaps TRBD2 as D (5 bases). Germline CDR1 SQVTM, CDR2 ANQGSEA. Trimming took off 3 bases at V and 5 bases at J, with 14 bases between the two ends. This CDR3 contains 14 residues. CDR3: CSVEGPRLNNEQFF. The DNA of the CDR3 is TGCAGCGTTGAGGGCCCTCGACTAAACAATGAGCAGTTCTTC.

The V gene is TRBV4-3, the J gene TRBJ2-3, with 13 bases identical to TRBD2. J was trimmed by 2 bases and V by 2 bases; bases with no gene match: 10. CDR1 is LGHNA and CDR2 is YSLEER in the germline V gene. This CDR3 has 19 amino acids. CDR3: CASSQRLAGGSGITDTQYF. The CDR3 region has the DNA TGCGCCAGCAGCCAAAGACTAGCGGGAGGTTCCGGAATCACAGATACGCAGTATTTT.

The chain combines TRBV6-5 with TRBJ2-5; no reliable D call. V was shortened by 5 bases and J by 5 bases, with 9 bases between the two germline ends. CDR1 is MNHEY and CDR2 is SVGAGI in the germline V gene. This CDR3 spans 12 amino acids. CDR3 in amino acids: CASSPTRETQYF. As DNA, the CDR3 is TGTGCCAGCAGTCCAACGAGGGAGACCCAGTACTTC.

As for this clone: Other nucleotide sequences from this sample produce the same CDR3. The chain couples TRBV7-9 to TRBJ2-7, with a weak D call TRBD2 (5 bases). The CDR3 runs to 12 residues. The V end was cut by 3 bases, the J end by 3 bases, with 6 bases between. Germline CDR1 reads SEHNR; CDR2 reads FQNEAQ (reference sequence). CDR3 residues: CASSFTSYEQYF. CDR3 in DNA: TGTGCCAGCAGCTTCACTAGCTACGAGCAGTACTTC.

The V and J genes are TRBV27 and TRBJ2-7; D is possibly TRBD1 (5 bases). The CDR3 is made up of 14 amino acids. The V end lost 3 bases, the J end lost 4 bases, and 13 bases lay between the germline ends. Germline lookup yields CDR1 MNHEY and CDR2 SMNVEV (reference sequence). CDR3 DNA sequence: TGTGCCAGCAGTTTGAAGGGGCAAGTTTACGAGCAGTACTTC. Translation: CASSLKGQVYEQYF.

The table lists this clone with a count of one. CDR3: CASSLVTGGTGELFF. CDR3 in DNA: TGTGCCAGCAGCTTAGTGACAGGGGGAACCGGGGAGCTGTTTTTT. V gene TRBV7-2 combines with J gene TRBJ2-2; 9 nucleotides match TRBD1. This CDR3 comprises 15 residues. Trimming removed 1 base from V and 5 bases from J; junction bases left unmatched: 2. Germline V gene sequence: CDR1 SGHTA, CDR2 FQGNSA. The whole variable domain, filled in from reference TRBV7-2 and TRBJ2-2, reads GAGVSQSPSNKVTEKGKDVELRCDPISGHTALYWYRQSLGQGLEFLIYFQGNSAPDKSGLPSDRFSAERTGGSVSTLTIQRTQQEDSAVYLCASSLVTGGTGELFFGEGSRLTVL.

CDR3 sequence (DNA): TGTGCCAGCATATTGGGCCCACTCAATGAGCAGTTCTTC. Its translation: CASILGPLNEQFF. The V call is TRBV2, the J call TRBJ2-1; no definite D call. V shed 7 bases and J shed 6 bases, with 13 bases lying between them. This CDR3 contains 13 residues. The germline V gene has CDR1 SNHLY and CDR2 FYNNEI.

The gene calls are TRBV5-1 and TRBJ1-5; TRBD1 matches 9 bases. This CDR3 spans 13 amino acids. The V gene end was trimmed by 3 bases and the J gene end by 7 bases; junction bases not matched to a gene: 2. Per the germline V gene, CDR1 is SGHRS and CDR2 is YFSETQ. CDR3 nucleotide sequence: TGCGCCAGCAGCTGGACAGGGGACCAGCCCCAGCATTTT. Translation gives CASSWTGDQPQHF.

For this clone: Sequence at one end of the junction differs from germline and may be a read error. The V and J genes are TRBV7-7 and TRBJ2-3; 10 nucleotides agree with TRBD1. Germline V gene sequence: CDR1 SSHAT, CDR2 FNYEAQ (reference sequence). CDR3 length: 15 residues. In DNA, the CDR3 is TGTGCTAGCAGCTTAGGGACAGGGGATTGGGATACGCAGTATTTT. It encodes CASSLGTGDWDTQYF.

CDR3 region: CASRAGGYEQYF. In DNA, the CDR3 is TGTGCCAGCCGGGCAGGGGGTTACGAGCAGTACTTC. The rearrangement links TRBV7-9 to TRBJ2-7, with 7 bases that match TRBD1. This CDR3 is 12 amino acids long. Trimming took 8 bases from V and 4 from J; bases not matched to a gene: 5. CDR1 is SEHNR and CDR2 is FQNEAQ in the germline V gene (reference sequence).

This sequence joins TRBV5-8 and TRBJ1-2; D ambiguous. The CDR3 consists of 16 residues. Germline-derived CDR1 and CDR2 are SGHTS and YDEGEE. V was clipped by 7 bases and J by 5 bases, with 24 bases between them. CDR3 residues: CASGPRGVGLKYGYTF. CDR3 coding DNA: TGTGCCAGCGGCCCCCGGGGTGTAGGGTTAAAGTATGGCTACACCTTC. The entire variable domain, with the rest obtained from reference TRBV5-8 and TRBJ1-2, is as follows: EAGVTQSPTHLIKTRGQQATLRCSPISGHTSVYWYQQALGLGLQFLLWYDEGEERNRGNFPPRFSGRQFPNYSSELNVNALELEDSALYLCASGPRGVGLKYGYTFGSGTRLTVV.

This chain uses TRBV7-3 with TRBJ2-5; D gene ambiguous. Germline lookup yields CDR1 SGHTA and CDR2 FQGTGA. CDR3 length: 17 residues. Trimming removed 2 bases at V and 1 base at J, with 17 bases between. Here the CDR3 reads CASSLYGSTRAQETQYF. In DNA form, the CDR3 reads TGTGCCAGCAGCTTATACGGGTCAACAAGAGCCCAAGAGACCCAGTACTTC.

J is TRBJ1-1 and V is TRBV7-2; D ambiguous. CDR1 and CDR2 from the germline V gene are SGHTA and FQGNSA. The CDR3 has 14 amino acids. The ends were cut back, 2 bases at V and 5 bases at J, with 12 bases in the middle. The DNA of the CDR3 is TGTGCCAGCAGCTTAACTTGGTACCGTACTGAAGCTTTCTTT. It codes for CASSLTWYRTEAFF.